These 11 T cell receptor beta chains were sequenced from one sample in a study of T cell responses to AZD1222 COVID-19 vaccine. The table came from immunoSEQ multiplex PCR; TCRdb's copy has only in-frame clones and leaves some out. The top ten clones hold 3.5% to 4% of a sample with approximately 140,000 clones, roughly nine tenths of them seen once. The sample consisted of peripheral blood, taken 28 days after the second AZD1222 dose. The receptors were gathered from an adult who received the AZD1222 COVID-19 vaccine.

The V and J genes are TRBV7-9 and TRBJ2-6, with D possibly being TRBD1 (6 bases). The V end lost 1 base, the J end lost 3 bases, and 16 bases lay between the germline ends. Germline lookup yields CDR1 SEHNR and CDR2 FQNEAQ (reference sequence). CDR3 size: 18 residues. Here the CDR3 DNA reads TGTGCCAGCAGCTTAGATGACTACAGGGTAATTGGGGCCAACGTCCTGACTTTC. Amino acid sequence: CASSLDDYRVIGANVLTF.

The rearrangement links TRBV6-6 to TRBJ1-6, with 8 bases that match TRBD1. V lost 7 bases, J lost 5 bases, and 4 bases stayed unmatched. This CDR3 has 14 amino acids. Germline lookup yields CDR1 MNHNY and CDR2 SVGAGI (reference sequence). CDR3 DNA sequence: TGTGCCAGCAATGCCAGGGGGCATAATTCACCCCTCCACTTT. Its protein product is CASNARGHNSPLHF.

This rearrangement joins TRBV9 to TRBJ2-3; 9 bases line up with TRBD2. Trimming took 2 bases from V and 6 from J; bases not matched to a gene: 10. The CDR3 is made up of 16 amino acids. Germline values: CDR1 SGDLS, CDR2 YYNGEE. CDR3 nucleotides: TGTGCCAGCAGCGTTAGCAGTAGCGGGAGTACGGATACGCAGTATTTT. This encodes CASSVSSSGSTDTQYF.

The chain is built from TRBV9 and TRBJ1-2; TRBD1 is a possible D gene (5 bases). Per germline, CDR1 SGDLS and CDR2 YYNGEE. There are 14 residues in the CDR3. With 4 bases removed from V and 4 bases from J, the gap between germline ends came to 14 bases. This chain's CDR3 is CASSSQGRLYGYTF. The DNA for the CDR3 is TGTGCCAGCAGCAGCCAGGGACGGCTCTATGGCTACACCTTC. Combining the CDR3 with reference TRBV9 and TRBJ1-2 gives the whole variable domain DSGVTQTPKHLITATGQRVTLRCSPRSGDLSVYWYQQSLDQGLQFLIQYYNGEERAKGNILERFSAQQFPDLHSELNLSSLELGDSALYFCASSSQGRLYGYTFGSGTRLTVV.

This clone was picked up a small number of times. The chain links TRBV5-1 to TRBJ1-6; 8 bases are shared with TRBD1. The CDR3 length is 15 residues. Germline V CDR1 and CDR2: SGHRS, YFSETQ. V gave up 4 bases and J gave up 3 bases; unmatched junction bases: 3. CDR3 bases: TGCGCCAGCAGCCCTGGACAGGGCTATAATTCACCCCTCCACTTT. Translation: CASSPGQGYNSPLHF.

J is TRBJ1-5 and V is TRBV30, with a weak D call TRBD1 (5 bases). The CDR3 contains 13 residues. V was pared by 2 bases and J by 4 bases, with 9 bases between. Germline V gives CDR1 GTSNPN, CDR2 SVGIG (reference sequence). In nucleotides, the CDR3 is TGTGCCTGGAGTAATAACAGGAATCAGCCCCAGCATTTT. This encodes CAWSNNRNQPQHF.

The chain couples TRBV14 to TRBJ1-1, with D hard to call. Germline-derived CDR1 and CDR2 are SGHDN and FVKESK. This CDR3 is built from 15 residues. V dropped 1 base and J dropped 6 bases, with 15 bases sitting between them. The CDR3 DNA sequence: TGTGCCAGCAGCCAAGCTTTCGGCCAGAGGGCTGAAGCTTTCTTT. This sequence encodes CASSQAFGQRAEAFF.

The chain is built from TRBV6-6 and TRBJ2-1; TRBD2 matches at 8 bases. Germline V CDR1 and CDR2: MNHNY, SVGAGI (reference sequence). CDR3 length: 15 amino acids. J gave up 4 bases and V 0 bases, and 2 bases lay outside the gene matches. CDR3 protein: CASSYSSGVYNEQFF. CDR3 bases: TGTGCCAGCAGTTACTCTAGCGGGGTTTACAATGAGCAGTTCTTC.

V and J are TRBV7-8 and TRBJ2-2; 7 positions agree with TRBD1. V shed 7 bases and J 3 bases; nucleotides not matched to a gene: 8. Germline V gene sequence: CDR1 SGHVS, CDR2 FQNEAQ. CDR3 size: 15 residues. The CDR3 loop is CASTHRDRDTGELFF. The CDR3, as DNA: TGTGCCAGCACCCACCGGGACAGAGACACCGGGGAGCTGTTTTTT.

V gene TRBV6-5 combines with J gene TRBJ1-1; D is unresolved. With 6 bases removed from V and 6 bases from J, the gap between germline ends came to 14 bases. Germline V gene data show CDR1 as MNHEY and CDR2 as SVGAGI. CDR3 length: 13 amino acids. This CDR3 is CASRPTAAAEAFF. CDR3 sequence (DNA): TGTGCCAGCAGACCAACAGCGGCGGCTGAAGCTTTCTTT.

The chain uses TRBV6-5 and TRBJ1-5, with 11 bases fitting TRBD1. CDR3 length: 15 amino acids. The junction had 9 bases not matched to a gene; V was cut back by 5 bases and J by 9 bases. The germline V gene encodes CDR1 MNHEY and CDR2 SVGAGI. The CDR3 region is CASSTGTGGLLPQHF. In DNA, the CDR3 is TGTGCCAGCAGTACCGGGACAGGGGGGTTACTGCCCCAGCATTTT.